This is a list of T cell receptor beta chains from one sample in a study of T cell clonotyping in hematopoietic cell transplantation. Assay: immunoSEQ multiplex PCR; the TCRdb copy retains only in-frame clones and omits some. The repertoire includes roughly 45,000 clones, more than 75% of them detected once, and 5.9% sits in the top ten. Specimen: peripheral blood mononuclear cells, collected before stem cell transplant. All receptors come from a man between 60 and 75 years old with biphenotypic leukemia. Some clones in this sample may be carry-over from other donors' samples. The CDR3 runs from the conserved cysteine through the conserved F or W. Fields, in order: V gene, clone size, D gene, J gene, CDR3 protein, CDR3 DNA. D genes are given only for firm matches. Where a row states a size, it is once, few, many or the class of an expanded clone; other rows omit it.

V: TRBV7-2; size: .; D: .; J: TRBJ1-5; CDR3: CASSFSNQPQHF; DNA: TGTGCCAGCAGCTTTAGCAATCAGCCCCAGCATTTT
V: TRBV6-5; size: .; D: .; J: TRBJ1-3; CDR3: CASRVTGINTIYF; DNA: TGTGCCAGCAGGGTCACAGGGATAAACACCATATATTTT
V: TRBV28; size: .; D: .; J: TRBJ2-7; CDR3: CASMGSPGWEQYF; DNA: TGTGCCAGCATGGGAAGCCCAGGCTGGGAGCAGTACTTC
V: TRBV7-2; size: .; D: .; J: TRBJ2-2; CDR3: CASSRGNTGELFF; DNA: TGTGCCAGCAGCCGGGGGAACACCGGGGAGCTGTTTTTT
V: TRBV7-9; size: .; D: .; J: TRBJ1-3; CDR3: CASSFFLTALNTIYF; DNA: TGTGCCAGCAGCTTTTTCTTGACGGCCCTAAACACCATATATTTT
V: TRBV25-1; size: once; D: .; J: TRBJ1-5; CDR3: CASSEYTTVVGGQPQHF; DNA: TGTGCCAGCAGTGAATATACGACCGTCGTTGGAGGTCAGCCCCAGCATTTT
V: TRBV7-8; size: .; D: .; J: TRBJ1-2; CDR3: CASSPAAASANYGYTF; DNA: TGTGCCAGCAGCCCCGCTGCAGCGTCAGCTAACTATGGCTACACCTTC
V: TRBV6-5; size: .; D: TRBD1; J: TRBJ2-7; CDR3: CASSRRDSTYEQYF; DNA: TGTGCCAGCAGCCGCCGGGACAGCACCTACGAGCAGTACTTC
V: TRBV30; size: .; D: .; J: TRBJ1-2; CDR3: CAWSVHSFGGYGYTF; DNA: TGTGCCTGGAGTGTACACTCGTTTGGGGGGTATGGCTACACCTTC
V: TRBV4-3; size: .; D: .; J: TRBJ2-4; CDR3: CASSPESRGVAKNIQYF; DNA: TGCGCCAGCAGCCCCGAATCTAGGGGGGTAGCCAAAAACATTCAGTATTTC
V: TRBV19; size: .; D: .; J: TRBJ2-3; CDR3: CASSIGRQDSSTDTQYF; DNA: TGTGCCAGTAGTATAGGTCGACAGGACTCTAGCACAGATACGCAGTATTTT
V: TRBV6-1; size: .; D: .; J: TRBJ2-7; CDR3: CASRVVGSSYEQYF; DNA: TGTGCCAGCAGGGTGGTGGGGAGCTCCTACGAGCAGTACTTC
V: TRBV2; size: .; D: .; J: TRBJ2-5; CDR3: CASSENGFQETQYF; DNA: TGTGCCAGCAGTGAAAACGGTTTCCAAGAGACCCAGTACTTC
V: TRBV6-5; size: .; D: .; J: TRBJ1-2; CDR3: CASRPTAIHYGYTF; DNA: TGTGCCAGCAGACCGACAGCAATTCACTATGGCTACACCTTC
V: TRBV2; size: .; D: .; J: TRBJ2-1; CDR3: CASSEARASGEQFF; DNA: TGTGCCAGCAGTGAAGCTCGGGCTAGTGGGGAGCAGTTCTTC
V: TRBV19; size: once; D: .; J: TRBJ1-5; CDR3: CASTLPGRDQPQHF; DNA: TGTGCCAGTACCCTCCCGGGGAGGGATCAGCCCCAGCATTTT
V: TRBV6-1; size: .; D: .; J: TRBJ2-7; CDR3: CASRSTDSYEQYF; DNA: TGTGCCAGCAGATCGACGGATTCCTACGAGCAGTACTTC
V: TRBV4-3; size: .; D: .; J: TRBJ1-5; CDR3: CASSQAPISDGGQPQHF; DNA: TGCGCCAGCAGCCAAGCTCCTATTTCGGACGGGGGGCAGCCCCAGCATTTT
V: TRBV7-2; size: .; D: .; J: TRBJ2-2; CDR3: CASSLSAGTNTGELFF; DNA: TGTGCCAGCAGCTTATCCGCAGGGACGAACACCGGGGAGCTGTTTTTT
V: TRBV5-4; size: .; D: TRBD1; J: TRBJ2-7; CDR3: CASSFPGQGGPYEQYF; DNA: TGTGCCAGCAGCTTCCCCGGACAGGGAGGACCCTACGAGCAGTACTTC
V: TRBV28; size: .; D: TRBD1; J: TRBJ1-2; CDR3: CASTHGGQGSSYTF; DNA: TGTGCCAGCACCCATGGGGGACAGGGGAGTAGCTACACCTTC
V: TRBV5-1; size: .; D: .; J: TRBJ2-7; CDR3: CASSLDVSMGQYF; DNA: TGCGCCAGCAGCTTGGACGTTTCTATGGGGCAGTACTTC
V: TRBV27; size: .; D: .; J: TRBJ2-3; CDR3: CASSLRLPLVTGTDTQYF; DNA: TGTGCCAGCAGTTTACGCCTCCCCTTAGTTACGGGCACAGATACGCAGTATTTT
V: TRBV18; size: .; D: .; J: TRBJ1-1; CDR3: CASSPGARENTEAFF; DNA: TGTGCCAGCTCACCAGGAGCTCGGGAGAACACTGAAGCTTTCTTT
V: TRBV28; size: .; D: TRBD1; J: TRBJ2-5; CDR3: CASSFRGRWETQYF; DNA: TGTGCCAGCAGTTTTAGGGGGCGATGGGAGACCCAGTACTTC
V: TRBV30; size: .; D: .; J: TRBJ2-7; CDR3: CAWSGPGPKSYEQYF; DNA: TGTGCCTGGAGCGGCCCGGGTCCAAAATCCTACGAGCAGTACTTC
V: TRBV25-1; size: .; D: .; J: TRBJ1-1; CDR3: CASSEGANTEAFF; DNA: TGTGCCAGCAGTGAAGGGGCAAACACTGAAGCTTTCTTT
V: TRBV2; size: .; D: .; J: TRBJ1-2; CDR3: CASSREREINYGYTF; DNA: TGTGCCAGCTCCCGCGAGAGGGAAATTAACTATGGCTACACCTTC
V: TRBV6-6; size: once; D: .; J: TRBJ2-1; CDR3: CASGLGSSYNEQFF; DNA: TGTGCCAGCGGACTCGGCAGTTCCTACAATGAGCAGTTCTTC
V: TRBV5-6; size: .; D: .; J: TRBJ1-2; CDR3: CASSLGAGYTF; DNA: TGTGCCAGCAGCTTGGGAGCAGGCTACACCTTC
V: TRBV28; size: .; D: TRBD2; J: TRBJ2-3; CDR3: CASSPPQRGFADTQYF; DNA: TGTGCCAGCAGCCCGCCCCAGCGGGGGTTTGCAGATACGCAGTATTTT
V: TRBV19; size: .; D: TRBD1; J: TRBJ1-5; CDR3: CASSTRTGYSNQPQHF; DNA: TGTGCCAGTAGTACGAGGACAGGTTATAGCAATCAGCCCCAGCATTTT
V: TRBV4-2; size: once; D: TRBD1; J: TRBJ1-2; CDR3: CASSGQGNYGYTF; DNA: TGTGCCAGCAGCGGACAGGGTAACTATGGCTACACCTTC
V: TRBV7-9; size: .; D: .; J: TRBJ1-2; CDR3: CASSLVPETAHYGYTF; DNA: TGTGCCAGCAGCTTAGTCCCGGAGACAGCTCACTATGGCTACACCTTC
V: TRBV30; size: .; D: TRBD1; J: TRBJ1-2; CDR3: CALTGDANYGYTF; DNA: TGTGCCTTAACAGGGGACGCGAACTATGGCTACACCTTC
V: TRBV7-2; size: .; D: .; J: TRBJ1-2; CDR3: CASSLGFRGAGGYTF; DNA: TGTGCCAGCAGCTTAGGTTTTAGGGGGGCGGGCGGCTACACCTTC
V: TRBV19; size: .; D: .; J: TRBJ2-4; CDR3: CASSEPAQNIQYF; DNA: TGTGCCAGTAGTGAGCCAGCCCAAAACATTCAGTACTTC
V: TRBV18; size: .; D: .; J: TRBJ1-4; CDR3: CASSHDGPNEKLFF; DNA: TGTGCCAGCTCACACGACGGCCCTAATGAAAAACTGTTTTTT
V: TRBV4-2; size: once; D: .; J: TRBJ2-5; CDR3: CASSQDPPGEEGETQYF; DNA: TGTGCCAGCAGCCAAGACCCCCCGGGAGAGGAGGGAGAGACCCAGTACTTC
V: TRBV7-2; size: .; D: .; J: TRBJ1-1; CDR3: CASSLSAENTEAFF; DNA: TGTGCCAGCAGCTTATCGGCAGAGAACACTGAAGCTTTCTTT
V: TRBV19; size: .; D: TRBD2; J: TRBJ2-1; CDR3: CASSGGPQLAGDNEQFF; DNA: TGTGCCAGTAGTGGAGGGCCTCAACTAGCGGGAGACAATGAGCAGTTCTTC
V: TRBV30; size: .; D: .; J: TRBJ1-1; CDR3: CAWSRYGADMNTEAFF; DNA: TGTGCCTGGAGTCGATACGGGGCCGACATGAACACTGAAGCTTTCTTT
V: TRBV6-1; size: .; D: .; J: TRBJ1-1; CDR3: CASNTNRNTEAFF; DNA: TGTGCCAGCAATACAAACCGCAACACTGAAGCTTTCTTT
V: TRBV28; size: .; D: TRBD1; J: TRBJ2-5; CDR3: CASIQTGGVLETQYF; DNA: TGTGCCAGCATCCAGACAGGGGGTGTACTAGAGACCCAGTACTTC
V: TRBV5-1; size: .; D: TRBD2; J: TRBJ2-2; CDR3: CASSLAGLAGTNTGELFF; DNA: TGCGCCAGCAGCTTGGCGGGACTAGCGGGTACGAACACCGGGGAGCTGTTTTTT
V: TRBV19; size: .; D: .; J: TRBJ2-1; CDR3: CASSISSHSYNEQFF; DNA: TGTGCCAGTAGTATATCCTCCCACTCCTACAATGAGCAGTTCTTC
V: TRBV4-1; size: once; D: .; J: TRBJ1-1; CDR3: CASSQEVDTEAFF; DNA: TGCGCCAGCAGCCAAGAGGTGGACACTGAAGCTTTCTTT
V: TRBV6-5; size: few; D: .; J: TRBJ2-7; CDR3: CASRPGTSPYEQYF; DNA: TGTGCCAGCAGACCCGGGACTTCCCCCTACGAGCAGTACTTC
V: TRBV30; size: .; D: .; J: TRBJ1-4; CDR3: CAWSVGQGQKLFF; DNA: TGTGCCTGGAGTGTCGGTCAGGGGCAGAAACTGTTTTTT
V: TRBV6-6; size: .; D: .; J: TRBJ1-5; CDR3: CASSYSGQPQHF; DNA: TGTGCCAGCAGTTACTCAGGTCAGCCCCAGCATTTT
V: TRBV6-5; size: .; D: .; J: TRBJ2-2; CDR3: CASSYGRGVKGELFF; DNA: TGTGCCAGCAGTTACGGCAGGGGTGTAAAAGGGGAGCTGTTTTTT
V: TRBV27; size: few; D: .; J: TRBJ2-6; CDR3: CASQSTVGANVLTF; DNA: TGTGCCAGCCAATCGACAGTTGGGGCCAACGTCCTGACTTTC
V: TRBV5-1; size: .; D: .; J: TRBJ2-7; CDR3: CASSTGTGESYEQYF; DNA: TGCGCCAGCAGTACGGGGACGGGCGAGTCCTACGAGCAGTACTTC
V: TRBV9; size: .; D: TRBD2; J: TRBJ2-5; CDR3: CASSVASGMAETQYF; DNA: TGTGCCAGCAGCGTAGCTAGCGGGATGGCAGAGACCCAGTACTTC
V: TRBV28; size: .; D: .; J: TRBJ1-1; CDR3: CASSLPQGEAFF; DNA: TGTGCCAGCAGCCTACCCCAGGGGGAAGCTTTCTTT
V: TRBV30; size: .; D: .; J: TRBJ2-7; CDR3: CALGAAENYYEQYF; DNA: TGTGCCTTGGGGGCCGCAGAGAATTACTACGAGCAGTACTTC
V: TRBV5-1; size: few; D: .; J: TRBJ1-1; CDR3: CASSSLQNTEAFF; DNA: TGCGCCAGCAGCTCACTTCAAAACACTGAAGCTTTCTTT
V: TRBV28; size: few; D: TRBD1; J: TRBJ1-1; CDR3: CASSYQGAYTEAFF; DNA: TGTGCCAGCAGTTATCAGGGGGCGTACACTGAAGCTTTCTTT
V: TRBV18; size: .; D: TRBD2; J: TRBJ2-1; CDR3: CASSPTLAGRYNEQFF; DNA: TGTGCCAGCTCACCAACCCTAGCGGGACGATACAATGAGCAGTTCTTC
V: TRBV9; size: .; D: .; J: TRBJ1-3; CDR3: CASGLDLSSGNTIYF; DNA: TGTGCCAGCGGACTCGATCTAAGCTCTGGAAACACCATATATTTT